These 24 T cell receptor beta chains came from one sample sequenced in a study of Graves' ophthalmopathy and Graves' hyperthyroidism. The authors amplified TCR beta CDR3 regions from RNA transcripts. HTBI-primed first-round RT-PCR preceded second-round multiplex PCR. One entry per CDR3 protein, called by TCRdb with MiXCR from the multiplex PCR reads. The data show about 640,000 distinct CDR3 sequences, under 50% seen once. Material: peripheral blood. The receptors here all came from an adult man with Graves' ophthalmopathy.

The rearrangement links TRBV29-1 to TRBJ1-1, with 7 positions matching TRBD1. Losses at the gene ends were 8 bases for V and 4 bases for J; bases not matched to a gene: 4. This CDR3 contains 11 residues. The V gene's germline CDR1 is SQVTM and CDR2 ANQGSEA. DNA for the CDR3: TGCAGCTTGAGACAGGGCACTGAAGCTTTCTTT. It is translated as CSLRQGTEAFF.

This clonotype was counted many times. The chain couples TRBV19 to TRBJ1-1; D is unclear. Per germline, CDR1 LNHDA and CDR2 SQIVND (reference sequence). Between the trimmed V and J ends, which lost 7 bases and 0 bases, there was a span of 15 bases. The CDR3 loop spans 15 amino acids. This chain's CDR3 is CASTRLEALNTEAFF. The CDR3 bases are TGTGCCAGTACTCGCTTGGAGGCTCTGAACACTGAAGCTTTCTTT.

As regards this clonotype: This may be a read error: a much more frequent sequence differs by one nucleotide. This sequence joins TRBV10-3 and TRBJ1-4; D is uncertain. V lost 5 bases and J 8 bases, leaving 12 bases between the germline ends. In germline, CDR1 is ENHRY, CDR2 SYGVKD. The CDR3 is 13 amino acids. Here the CDR3 reads CAISITAREKLFF. The CDR3 DNA reads TGTGCCATCAGTATCACCGCCCGCGAAAAACTGTTTTTT.

V usage is TRBV12-3 or TRBV12-4 and J usage is TRBJ1-5; 7 positions match TRBD1. The CDR3 covers 16 residues. Unmatched junction bases numbered 8, after V lost 5 bases and J lost 1 base. This CDR3 is CASSTLKQGSNQPQHF. CDR3 nucleotide sequence: TGTGCCAGCAGTACTTTAAAACAGGGGAGCAATCAGCCCCAGCATTTT.

This clonotype has ten or more counts. At one boundary the junction diverges from the germline segment, which might be a read error. The rearrangement uses TRBV15 and TRBJ2-5; TRBD2 aligns across 8 bases. This CDR3 is 15 amino acids long. In germline, CDR1 is LNHNV, CDR2 YYDKDF (reference sequence). The CDR3 reads CATSTGGGTQEAQYF. CDR3 sequence (DNA): TGTGCCACCAGCACGGGCGGGGGGACCCAAGAGGCCCAGTACTTC.

With respect to this clonotype: A much bigger clone sits one base away, suggesting this may be a read error. The chain couples TRBV11-1 to TRBJ2-7, with a tentative D call TRBD2 (5 bases). The germline V gene encodes CDR1 SGHAT and CDR2 FQDESV (reference sequence). This CDR3 comprises 15 residues. Between the trimmed V and J ends, which lost 5 bases and 1 base, there was a span of 15 bases. CDR3 sequence reads: CASSVPGVPSYEQYF. The CDR3 DNA sequence: TGTGCCAGCAGCGTCCCCGGGGTGCCTTCCTACGAGCAGTACTTC. Drawing the rest from reference TRBV11-1 and TRBJ2-7, the complete variable domain is EAEVAQSPRYKITEKSQAVAFWCDPISGHATLYWYRQILGQGPELLVQFQDESVVDDSQLPKDRFSAERLKGVDSTLKIQPAELGDSAMYLCASSVPGVPSYEQYFGPGTRLTVT.

This clonotype was seen a handful of times. This sequence joins TRBV7-2 and TRBJ2-7; D ambiguous. This CDR3 contains 13 residues. V lost 2 bases to trimming and J lost 3 bases, with 8 bases between them. Looked up from germline, CDR1 is SGHTA and CDR2 is FQGNSA. For the CDR3, the DNA is TGTGCCAGCAGCTTACAGAACATCTACGAGCAGTACTTC. This sequence encodes CASSLQNIYEQYF. Using reference TRBV7-2 and TRBJ2-7 for the parts outside the CDR3, the full variable domain is GAGVSQSPSNKVTEKGKDVELRCDPISGHTALYWYRQSLGQGLEFLIYFQGNSAPDKSGLPSDRFSAERTGGSVSTLTIQRTQQEDSAVYLCASSLQNIYEQYFGPGTRLTVT.

This clonotype was seen ten or more times. The V call is TRBV7-8, the J call TRBJ1-2; D is uncertain. Trimming left V 5 bases short and J 3 bases short, with 13 bases between. From germline, CDR1 is SGHVS and CDR2 FQNEAQ. The CDR3 loop spans 14 amino acids. As DNA, the CDR3 is TGTGCCAGCAGCCGGGTCGGTGAAGACTATGGCTACACCTTC. Translating it yields CASSRVGEDYGYTF.

This clonotype was detected only once. The chain carries TRBV13 and TRBJ2-5, with a tentative D call TRBD2 (5 bases). CDR1 and CDR2 (germline): PRHDT, FYEKMQ (reference sequence). The CDR3 totals 14 residues. Trimming removed 5 bases at V and 5 bases at J, with 15 bases between. CDR3 residues: CASSRTEAGETQYF. The CDR3 DNA follows: TGTGCCAGCAGCCGGACGGAGGCCGGGGAGACCCAGTACTTC.

Turning to this clonotype: Given a much more abundant clone one base away, this may be a read error. The V gene is TRBV2, the J gene TRBJ1-1; D is possibly TRBD1 (6 bases). Looked up from germline, CDR1 is SNHLY and CDR2 is FYNNEI. The CDR3 has 12 amino acids. In nucleotides, the CDR3 is TGTGCCAGCAGTGAATATAGGACAGAAGCTTCCTTT. This codes for CASSEYRTEASF.

With respect to this clonotype: One end of the junction fails to match germline, which may point to a read error. The V gene is TRBV10-2, the J gene TRBJ1-5, with D unresolved. Looked up from germline, CDR1 is WSHSY and CDR2 is SAAADI. There are 14 residues in the CDR3. CDR3 protein: CASNRAAPNQPQHF. The CDR3 nucleotides are TGTGCCAGCAATAGGGCGGCCCCAAATCAGCCCCAGCATTTT.

The chain employs TRBV12-3 or TRBV12-4 and TRBJ1-3; unclear D gene. Trimming shortened V by 7 bases and J by 4 bases, and 14 bases separated the two germline ends. The CDR3 loop spans 14 amino acids. For the CDR3, the DNA is TGTGCCAGCACCATTGGGGTTCCGGGAAACACCATATATTTT. Translated: CASTIGVPGNTIYF.

This clonotype was seen at least ten times. The CDR3: CASSLGHRGNTGELFF. CDR3 bases: TGTGCCAGCAGCTTAGGGCACAGGGGTAACACCGGGGAGCTGTTTTTT. This chain uses TRBV7-6 with TRBJ2-2, with 7 bases aligning to TRBD1. The CDR3 contains 16 residues. Per the germline V gene, CDR1 is SGHVS and CDR2 is FNYEAQ. Trimming at V came to 1 base and at J to 2 bases, leaving 4 bases not matched to a gene.

This CDR3 is CASSLVSGQRGYTF. CDR3 bases: TGTGCCAGCAGCTTAGTTTCGGGGCAACGAGGCTACACCTTC. The V and J genes are TRBV7-9 and TRBJ1-2; D possibly corresponds to TRBD1 (5 bases). CDR1 and CDR2 (germline): SEHNR, FQNEAQ (reference sequence). CDR3 length equals 14 residues. Trimming removed 1 base at V and 8 bases at J, with 14 bases between.

This clonotype was picked up many times. V and J are TRBV19 and TRBJ1-6, with a tentative D call TRBD1 (6 bases). Germline V gene data show CDR1 as LNHDA and CDR2 as SQIVND (reference sequence). Trimming pared 5 bases from V and 9 bases from J, leaving 20 bases between. This CDR3 contains 16 residues. The CDR3 reads CASSVAPAGVGSPLHF. CDR3 bases: TGTGCCAGTAGTGTTGCCCCGGCAGGGGTAGGTTCACCCCTCCACTTT.

This clonotype was counted at least ten times. The V call is TRBV7-3, the J call TRBJ2-7; maybe TRBD2 (6 bases). The CDR3 has 15 amino acids. Germline CDR1 SGHTA, CDR2 FQGTGA. Trimming removed 3 bases from V and 3 bases from J, with 15 bases in between. The CDR3 DNA sequence: TGTGCCAGCAGCTTGAGTGCGGGGAACCTCTACGAGCAGTACTTC. Translating gives CASSLSAGNLYEQYF. The full variable domain, its missing parts supplied by reference TRBV7-3 and TRBJ2-7, is GAGVSQTPSNKVTEKGKYVELRCDPISGHTALYWYRQSLGQGPEFLIYFQGTGAADDSGLPNDRFFAVRPEGSVSTLKIQRTERGDSAVYLCASSLSAGNLYEQYFGPGTRLTVT.

This clonotype was seen at least ten times. This chain connects TRBV6-5 to TRBJ1-2; weak D call: TRBD1 (5 bases). Trimming left V 5 bases short and J 8 bases short, with 18 bases between. The CDR3 runs 14 residues. CDR1 and CDR2 (germline): MNHEY, SVGAGI. The chain's CDR3 is CASSLGRGGRGYTF. The CDR3 DNA follows: TGTGCCAGCAGTCTCGGGAGGGGCGGACGAGGCTACACCTTC.

The table lists this clonotype with a few counts. J is TRBJ1-5 and V is TRBV6-5; 7 bases are a match to TRBD1. This CDR3 contains 14 residues. V lost 5 bases, J lost 6 bases, and 7 bases stayed unmatched. CDR1 and CDR2 from the germline V gene are MNHEY and SVGAGI. CDR3 bases: TGTGCCAGCAGTAACAGTCAGGGGGGTCAGCCCCAGCATTTT. It translates to CASSNSQGGQPQHF.

The chain combines TRBV4-3 with TRBJ2-5; tentative D call: TRBD2 (6 bases). The germline V gene encodes CDR1 LGHNA and CDR2 YSLEER. Trimming shortened V by 0 bases and J by 5 bases, and 7 bases separated the two germline ends. The CDR3 is 13 amino acids. CDR3 sequence: CASSQDLAETQYF. DNA of the CDR3: TGCGCCAGCAGCCAAGATCTAGCGGAGACCCAGTACTTC.

This clonotype has at least ten counts. CDR3 loop: CASSLGGRSSGNTIYF. CDR3 sequence (DNA): TGTGCCAGCAGCTTAGGGGGACGGAGCTCTGGAAACACCATATATTTT. V gene TRBV7-9 combines with J gene TRBJ1-3; weak D call: TRBD1 (5 bases). The CDR3 length is 16 residues. Trimming pared 1 base from V and 0 bases from J, leaving 10 bases between. The V gene's germline CDR1 is SEHNR and CDR2 FQNEAQ (reference sequence).

CDR3 DNA sequence: TGTGCCAGCAGCCAGGAGACTAGCGGGAGACCCTACGAGCAGTACTTC. Translated: CASSQETSGRPYEQYF. The rearrangement links TRBV4-2 to TRBJ2-7, with 12 bases identical to TRBD2. The CDR3 consists of 16 residues. The junction had 5 bases not matched to a gene; V was cut back by 3 bases and J by 2 bases. Germline loops: CDR1 LGHNA, CDR2 YNFKEQ.

There are many counts of this clonotype. The chain combines TRBV7-2 with TRBJ1-2, with D uncertain. CDR1 SGHTA and CDR2 FQGNSA come from the germline V gene. V dropped 0 bases and J dropped 1 base, with 6 bases sitting between them. The CDR3 has 14 residues. The CDR3 DNA follows: TGTGCCAGCAGCTTAGCCCCAGTTAACTATGGCTACACCTTC. Protein sequence: CASSLAPVNYGYTF. Together with reference TRBV7-2 and TRBJ1-2, the CDR3 gives the full variable domain: GAGVSQSPSNKVTEKGKDVELRCDPISGHTALYWYRQSLGQGLEFLIYFQGNSAPDKSGLPSDRFSAERTGGSVSTLTIQRTQQEDSAVYLCASSLAPVNYGYTFGSGTRLTVV.

The chain combines TRBV7-9 with TRBJ2-7; perhaps TRBD1 as D (6 bases). Trimming took off 2 bases at V and 3 bases at J, with 20 bases between the two ends. The CDR3 consists of 17 residues. Germline V gene sequence: CDR1 SEHNR, CDR2 FQNEAQ (reference sequence). The CDR3 nucleotides read TGTGCCAGCAGCTTATCACACCCCGGGGACACTCTCTACGAGCAGTACTTC. Residues: CASSLSHPGDTLYEQYF.

The chain combines TRBV2 with TRBJ2-1; 10 nucleotides line up with TRBD2. Germline V gene lookup returns CDR1 SNHLY and CDR2 FYNNEI. V was clipped by 10 bases and J by 9 bases; unmatched bases: 9. The CDR3 contains 13 residues. The CDR3 loop reads CANDVASGGEQFF. The CDR3 DNA follows: TGTGCCAACGACGTGGCTAGCGGGGGTGAGCAGTTCTTC.